A single sample is the source of the 21 T cell receptor beta chains below, sequenced in a study of T cells in Graves' hyperthyroidism and ophthalmopathy. Researchers took RNA transcripts and amplified the TCR beta CDR3 regions from them. Carried out on the TCR CDR3, a first-round RT-PCR used the HTBI primer set. In TCRdb, the multiplex PCR reads were re-called with MiXCR into one record per CDR3 protein. Among some 560,000 distinct CDR3 sequences, 11% to 15% were seen once, and the ten largest hold about 15%. The sample comprised blood. These receptors were taken from a woman between 40 and 55 years old with Graves' hyperthyroidism.

This clonotype appeared many times. The V gene is TRBV28, the J gene TRBJ1-6; 9 positions match TRBD1. The germline CDR1 and CDR2 sequences are MDHEN and SYDVKM. Trimming took 3 bases from V and 8 from J; bases not matched to a gene: 8. The CDR3 is 16 residues long. CDR3 residues: CASSLGTGFTYSPLHF. Here the CDR3 DNA reads TGTGCCAGCAGTTTGGGGACAGGGTTTACCTATTCACCCCTCCACTTT. Full variable domain (rest looked up from reference TRBV28 and TRBJ1-6): DVKVTQSSRYLVKRTGEKVFLECVQDMDHENMFWYRQDPGLGLRLIYFSYDVKMKEKGDIPEGYSVSREKKERFSLILESASTNQTSMYLCASSLGTGFTYSPLHFGNGTRLTVT.

The table lists this clonotype with many counts. The gene calls are TRBV11-2 and TRBJ2-3; tentative D call: TRBD2 (6 bases). Germline values: CDR1 SGHAT, CDR2 FQNNGV. The CDR3 runs to 16 residues. V lost 4 bases and J lost 3, with 17 bases in between. The CDR3 DNA reads TGTGCCAGCAGCTCTGGTCTGCTTGCGGGAACAGATACGCAGTATTTT. As protein: CASSSGLLAGTDTQYF.

The chain couples TRBV5-1 to TRBJ1-6, with D possibly TRBD1 on 6 matching bases. Germline V gives CDR1 SGHRS, CDR2 YFSETQ. The V and J ends lost 4 bases and 8 bases respectively, with 16 bases between them. The CDR3 is 15 residues long. The CDR3 loop reads CASSPTGTPDSPLHF. The CDR3 DNA follows: TGCGCCAGCAGCCCTACCGGGACACCTGATTCACCCCTCCACTTT.

This clonotype was counted ten times or more. This chain links TRBV5-1 with TRBJ2-1; weak D call: TRBD2 (6 bases). The CDR3 runs 15 residues. Between the trimmed V and J ends, which lost 0 bases and 6 bases, there was a span of 13 bases. Looked up from germline, CDR1 is SGHRS and CDR2 is YFSETQ. This CDR3 reads CASSLDAGNLNEQFF. Here the CDR3 DNA reads TGCGCCAGCAGCTTGGACGCGGGAAATCTCAATGAGCAGTTCTTC.

This clonotype has only a few counts. The CDR3 spells CASSLIGSSYNEQFF. The CDR3, as DNA: TGTGCCAGCTCACTTATCGGGAGCTCCTACAATGAGCAGTTCTTC. The chain is built from TRBV18 and TRBJ2-1; possible D gene TRBD2, 6 bases. This CDR3 has 15 amino acids. The germline V gene encodes CDR1 KGHSH and CDR2 LQKENI. V was clipped by 4 bases and J by 0 bases, with 10 bases between them.

V and J are TRBV27 and TRBJ2-7; 11 nucleotides line up with TRBD2. Germline V gene data show CDR1 as MNHEY and CDR2 as SMNVEV (reference sequence). The J segment lost 4 bases and the V segment lost 7 bases, leaving 18 bases of the junction unmatched. The CDR3 is made up of 18 amino acids. The CDR3 loop reads CASTRLGTSGPAWYEQYF. DNA for the CDR3: TGTGCCAGCACCCGGCTGGGGACTAGCGGCCCCGCCTGGTACGAGCAGTACTTC.

The chain uses TRBV6-2 or TRBV6-3 and TRBJ2-7; TRBD1 is a possible D gene (7 bases). CDR1 MNHEY and CDR2 SVGEGT come from the germline V gene. CDR3 length: 15 residues. V was clipped by 0 bases and J by 3 bases, with 12 bases between them. CDR3 region: CASSYSSQGGYEQYF. CDR3 in DNA: TGTGCCAGCAGTTACTCGAGCCAGGGGGGCTACGAGCAGTACTTC.

This clonotype was detected many times. V and J are TRBV27 and TRBJ1-1; TRBD1 matches 7 bases. There are 14 residues in the CDR3. J lost 4 bases, V lost 5 bases, and 7 bases had no gene match. From germline, CDR1 is MNHEY and CDR2 SMNVEV (reference sequence). For the CDR3, the DNA is TGTGCCAGCAGTCGACAGGGAATAGGCACTGAAGCTTTCTTT. As protein: CASSRQGIGTEAFF.

This clonotype was seen many times. The V call is TRBV24-1, the J call TRBJ2-3, with D possibly being TRBD2 (5 bases). CDR1 and CDR2 (germline): KGHDR, SFDVKD. V lost 4 bases to trimming and J lost 1 base, with 17 bases between them. This CDR3 is built from 17 residues. DNA for the CDR3: TGTGCCACCAGTGACTTTCAAGCGGCAACTGGCACAGATACGCAGTATTTT. This translates into CATSDFQAATGTDTQYF.

This clonotype has at least ten counts. This rearrangement joins TRBV2 to TRBJ1-5, with D perhaps TRBD1 (6 bases). Trimming pared 6 bases from V and 4 bases from J, leaving 10 bases between. The CDR3 is made up of 13 amino acids. Germline-derived CDR1 and CDR2 are SNHLY and FYNNEI. CDR3: CASSTGTNQPQHF. As DNA, the CDR3 is TGTGCCAGCAGCACAGGGACGAATCAGCCCCAGCATTTT.

This clonotype occurred many times. This chain uses TRBV12-3 or TRBV12-4 with TRBJ1-2; D gene uncertain. This CDR3 is 14 amino acids long. The germline V and J ends were trimmed by 3 bases and 2 bases, with 10 bases remaining between them. The DNA for the CDR3 is TGTGCCAGCAGTTTCGGTGTATCCAACTATGGCTACACCTTC. Translating it yields CASSFGVSNYGYTF.

The sample holds a few counts of this clonotype. The chain joins TRBV27 to TRBJ2-1; a weak D match, TRBD2 (6 bases). This CDR3 spans 15 amino acids. CDR1 and CDR2 from the germline V gene are MNHEY and SMNVEV (reference sequence). V was cut by 7 bases and J by 1 base, with 14 bases left in between. CDR3 coding DNA: TGTGCCAGCACCCTCGGAGGGAATTCCTACAATGAGCAGTTCTTC. It codes for CASTLGGNSYNEQFF.

In this sample, this clonotype turned up many times. The V gene is TRBV28, the J gene TRBJ2-7; no definite D call. Germline V gives CDR1 MDHEN, CDR2 SYDVKM. The CDR3 loop spans 13 amino acids. V lost 4 bases and J 8 bases, leaving 15 bases between the germline ends. CDR3 sequence reads: CASSSQDVGKQYF. The CDR3, as DNA: TGTGCCAGCAGTTCTCAGGATGTGGGGAAGCAGTACTTC.

The V and J genes are TRBV5-1 and TRBJ2-7; TRBD1 or TRBD2 may be the D gene (5 bases each). This CDR3 spans 15 amino acids. V shed 1 base and J shed 1 base, with 12 bases lying between them. Germline CDR1 and CDR2: SGHRS and YFSETQ. The chain's CDR3 is CASSLNQGPSYEQYF. In DNA, the CDR3 is TGCGCCAGCAGCTTGAACCAGGGACCGTCCTACGAGCAGTACTTC.

The genes are TRBV19 and TRBJ1-6, with D possibly TRBD1 on 5 matching bases. The CDR3 sequence is 16 residues long. V was shortened by 5 bases and J by 9 bases, with 20 bases between the two germline ends. Germline values: CDR1 LNHDA, CDR2 SQIVND (reference sequence). The DNA for the CDR3 is TGTGCCAGTAGTCCACCTGACCGGACTGGGGGTTCACCCCTCCACTTT. Protein: CASSPPDRTGGSPLHF. Variable domain in full (rest from reference TRBV19 and TRBJ1-6): DGGITQSPKYLFRKEGQNVTLSCEQNLNHDAMYWYRQDPGQGLRLIYYSQIVNDFQKGDIAEGYSVSREKKESFPLTVTSAQKNPTAFYLCASSPPDRTGGSPLHFGNGTRLTVT.

This clonotype was seen ten or more times. The gene calls are TRBV5-1 and TRBJ2-5, with TRBD1 identical over 8 bases. The junction had 9 bases not matched to a gene; V was cut back by 0 bases and J by 5 bases. CDR1 and CDR2 (germline): SGHRS, YFSETQ. The CDR3 is 16 amino acids. CDR3 protein: CASSLETGTGTETQYF. DNA of the CDR3: TGCGCCAGCAGCTTGGAGACCGGGACAGGCACGGAGACCCAGTACTTC.

This clonotype was found a few times. The chain has TRBV12-5 and TRBJ2-1; either TRBD1 or TRBD2 may supply D (5 bases each). Trimming cost V 6 bases and J 0 bases, with 18 bases left between them. This CDR3 has 17 residues. The V gene's germline CDR1 is LGHNT and CDR2 FRNRAP. The CDR3 nucleotides read TGTGCTAGTGGGACAGCAGCCTTTACTAGCTCCTACAATGAGCAGTTCTTC. This sequence encodes CASGTAAFTSSYNEQFF.

This clonotype was counted at least ten times. This chain uses TRBV3-1 with TRBJ2-2; D possibly matches TRBD1 or TRBD2 (5 bases each). This CDR3 is 14 amino acids long. Trimming left V 0 bases short and J 5 bases short, with 7 bases between. The germline CDR1 and CDR2 sequences are LGHDT and YNNKEL (reference sequence). CDR3 protein: CASSQDWGTGELFF. The CDR3 DNA reads as TGTGCCAGCAGCCAAGATTGGGGGACCGGGGAGCTGTTTTTT. Variable domain in full (rest from reference TRBV3-1 and TRBJ2-2): DTAVSQTPKYLVTQMGNDKSIKCEQNLGHDTMYWYKQDSKKFLKIMFSYNNKELIINETVPNRFSPKSPDKAHLNLHINSLELGDSAVYFCASSQDWGTGELFFGEGSRLTVL.

The rearrangement uses TRBV7-9 and TRBJ1-2; D uncertain. Germline values: CDR1 SEHNR, CDR2 FQNEAQ (reference sequence). Between the trimmed V and J ends, which lost 1 base and 7 bases, there was a span of 10 bases. The CDR3 loop spans 13 amino acids. The CDR3 region has the DNA TGTGCCAGCAGCTTAGATCCTAGACCTGGCTACACCTTC. This sequence encodes CASSLDPRPGYTF.

This clonotype was detected a few times. The V and J genes are TRBV11-2 and TRBJ1-2, with TRBD1 matching 10 bases. Germline V gives CDR1 SGHAT, CDR2 FQNNGV. The CDR3 totals 13 residues. The J segment lost 10 bases and the V segment lost 3 bases, leaving 5 bases of the junction unmatched. CDR3 bases: TGTGCCAGCAGCTTGCCGGGACAGGGGAACTACACCTTC. This translates into CASSLPGQGNYTF.

The rearrangement uses TRBV28 and TRBJ2-5; no clear D gene. Germline-derived CDR1 and CDR2 are MDHEN and SYDVKM. There are 11 residues in the CDR3. V dropped 3 bases and J dropped 14 bases, with 13 bases sitting between them. The CDR3 DNA is TGTGCCAGCAGTTTTACTTGGTCCTTTTACTTC. Encoded protein: CASSFTWSFYF.